This TCR beta chain emerged from a study of cytomegalovirus exposure and HLA in healthy donors. Whole-study results and caveats: Published work reported that the classifier diagnosed cytomegalovirus status with high specificity and sensitivity. Cytomegalovirus association was listed for 170 or so TCR beta chains. An ancestry cluster, one associated with Asian ancestry, reportedly showed fewer N-insertions than the 666-donor mean in a later analysis.

The PCR had 60 Vbeta and 13 Jbeta primers. The table came from immunoSEQ multiplex PCR; TCRdb's copy has only in-frame clones and leaves some out. The sample records a few hundred thousand clones, around four fifths being singletons. In nominal health when sampled, donors likely had unrecorded immune exposures nonetheless. The germline CDR1 and CDR2 sequences are SGHVS and FQNEAQ. Trimming took 6 bases from V and 4 from J, leaving 13 bases between them. CDR3 length: 13 amino acids. With respect to this clone: Its antigen is still unknown.

The sequenced material came from PBMCs. The genes are TRBV7-8 and TRBJ2-7; perhaps TRBD1 as D (6 bases). This clonotype originated in a woman between 50 and 59 years old in good health and CMV-seropositive. The CDR3 spells CASRRLGAYEQYF. The CDR3 nucleotides are TGTGCCAGCAGAAGGCTGGGGGCTTACGAGCAGTACTTC.